The 4 T cell receptor beta chains below all came from one sample that was sequenced in a study of immune heterogeneity within non-small cell lung tumors (dated by TCRdb to the late 2010s). Genomic DNA was extracted from bulk tumor tissue and used as the TCR template, and approximately 600 ng gDNA was amplified per sample. During surgery, multiple biopsies were taken from each primary tumor and placed as far apart as possible within the tumor mass. Patients in the study cohort, which was described as untreated, were newly diagnosed NSCLC cases going through curative surgery. The instrument given in TCRdb is HiSeq X Ten. The TCR beta CDR3 region was amplified with a multiplex PCR system whose first round ran for about 9 cycles using 32 V-gene forward primers and 13 J-gene reverse primers. Starting from the raw public reads, TCRdb applied fastp trimming at Q25, assembled clones with MiXCR and retained in-frame beta chains. Rows merge per CDR3 protein into single entries with the most common DNA and genes. Here the sample has 10,000 to 15,000 distinct CDR3 sequences; under 25% occur a single time. Around 4.3% of the sample belongs to the ten largest clones.

What was sequenced was lung tumor tissue. The source of these receptors is a man aged 55 to 70 with non-small cell lung cancer.

This clonotype is termed medium-sized. The V call is TRBV27, the J call TRBJ2-2; possibly TRBD1 for D (6 bases). Germline CDR1 MNHEY, CDR2 SMNVEV (reference sequence). Trimming took off 2 bases at V and 9 bases at J, with 13 bases between the two ends. There are 14 residues in the CDR3. The CDR3 nucleotides are TGTGCCAGCAGTTTAAGTGCAGGGGACCGGGAGCTGTTTTTT. This codes for CASSLSAGDRELFF.

The table lists this clonotype with many counts. The chain uses TRBV6-4 and TRBJ1-1; unclear D gene. The CDR3 has 13 residues. The V gene lost 3 bases and the J gene lost 4 bases, with 9 bases spanning the gap. In germline, CDR1 is MRHNA, CDR2 SNTAGT. The CDR3 DNA is TGTGCCAGCAGTGAATCCGGGCTCACTGAAGCTTTCTTT. Translating it yields CASSESGLTEAFF.

As to this clonotype: A much bigger clone sits one base away, suggesting this may be a read error. The missing conserved phenylalanine or tryptophan at the end of this CDR3 makes a read error likely. The chain couples TRBV6-1 to TRBJ2-7, with TRBD2 matching over 10 bases. J was trimmed by 7 bases and V by 10 bases; bases with no gene match: 10. Germline V gives CDR1 MNHNS, CDR2 SASEGT. CDR3 size: 13 residues. This CDR3 reads CAIEASGSREQYL. The CDR3 region has the DNA TGTGCCATTGAGGCTAGCGGGAGTAGGGAGCAGTACCTC.

A few counts support this clonotype. CDR3 residues: CASQRGQGVGEQYF. As DNA, the CDR3 is TGTGCCAGCCAAAGAGGACAGGGGGTAGGCGAGCAGTACTTC. The gene calls are TRBV3-1 and TRBJ2-7; TRBD1 matches at 10 bases. The CDR3 has 14 residues. Germline V gene sequence: CDR1 LGHDT, CDR2 YNNKEL (reference sequence). J gave up 6 bases and V 8 bases, and 10 bases lay outside the gene matches.